This T cell receptor beta chain was sequenced for a study of T cell responses to AZD1222 COVID-19 vaccine. Trimming cost V 7 bases and J 5 bases, with 18 bases left between them. Germline assignment: CDR1 MDHEN and CDR2 SYDVKM. This CDR3 has 14 amino acids. Sequencing used immunoSEQ multiplex PCR; TCRdb keeps in-frame clones, though not all of them. This sample has fewer than 200,000 clones, with approximately 90% found just once. The J gene is TRBJ2-7, the V gene TRBV28; perhaps TRBD2 as D (6 bases). This receptor was taken from an adult who received the MenACWY meningococcal vaccine as a control. The sequencing here drew on peripheral blood, taken 28 days after the second dose of the MenACWY control vaccine. The CDR3 sequence is CASKLPGLRDEQYF. The CDR3 bases are TGTGCCAGCAAATTACCGGGACTTCGCGACGAGCAGTACTTC.